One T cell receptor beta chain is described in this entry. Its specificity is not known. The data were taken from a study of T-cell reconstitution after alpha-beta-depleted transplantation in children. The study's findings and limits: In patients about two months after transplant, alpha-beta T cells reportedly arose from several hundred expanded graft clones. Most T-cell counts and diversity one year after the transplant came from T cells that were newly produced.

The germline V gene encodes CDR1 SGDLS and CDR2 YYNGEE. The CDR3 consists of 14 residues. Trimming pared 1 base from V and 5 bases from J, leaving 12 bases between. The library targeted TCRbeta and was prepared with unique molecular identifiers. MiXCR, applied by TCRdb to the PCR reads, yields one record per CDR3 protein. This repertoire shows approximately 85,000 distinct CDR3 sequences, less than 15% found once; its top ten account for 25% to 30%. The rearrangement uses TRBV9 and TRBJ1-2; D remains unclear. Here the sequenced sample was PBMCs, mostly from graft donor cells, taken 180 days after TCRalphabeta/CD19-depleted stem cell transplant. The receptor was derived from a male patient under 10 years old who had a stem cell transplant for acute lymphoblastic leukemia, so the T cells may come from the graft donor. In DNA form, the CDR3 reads TGTGCCAGCAGCGTAAGCAGCGGGAGATATGGCTACACCTTC. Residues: CASSVSSGRYGYTF. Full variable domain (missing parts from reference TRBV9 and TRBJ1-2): DSGVTQTPKHLITATGQRVTLRCSPRSGDLSVYWYQQSLDQGLQFLIQYYNGEERAKGNILERFSAQQFPDLHSELNLSSLELGDSALYFCASSVSSGRYGYTFGSGTRLTVV.